This TCR beta chain was sequenced during a study of blood T cell repertoires in COVID-19. Study-wide background: The analysed material was cDNA or gDNA that came from T cells, B-cell-depleted T cells, or PBMCs.

Germline loops: CDR1 LGHDT, CDR2 YNNKEL (reference sequence). This CDR3 spans 13 amino acids. V was pared by 6 bases and J by 0 bases, with 9 bases between. Per the original methods: Cell counts per sample came from amplifying reference gene primers. TCRdb's table, derived via immunoSEQ multiplex PCR, lists solely in-frame clones and lacks some. That table supplies the V and J calls and clone size; D and trimming were determined from the DNA. Of around 11,000 clones listed, over 75% are singletons. The table lists this clone with a count of one. Source material: peripheral blood. This clonotype was obtained from a human donor in a cohort sampled during active COVID-19. The chain employs TRBV3-1 (or the pseudogene TRBV3-2) and TRBJ2-7, with D possibly being TRBD2 (7 bases). The CDR3: CASSRGGSYEQYF. CDR3 DNA: TGTGCCAGCAGTAGGGGGGGCTCCTACGAGCAGTACTTC.